This is a list of T cell receptor beta chains from one sample in a study of cytomegalovirus exposure and HLA in healthy donors. TCRdb's table, derived via immunoSEQ multiplex PCR, lists solely in-frame clones and lacks some. The table includes roughly 220,000 clones, approximately 85% detected once. Sequenced input: PBMCs. Receptor source: a woman aged 40 to 50 in good health and CMV-seronegative. Each CDR3 is given with its conserved first and last residue. A D gene is named only where the DNA matches it firmly. The size of a clone is reported for some rows only, either as once, few or many, or as a class for expanded clones.

V	D	size	J	CDR3	DNA
TRBV5-1	TRBD2	-	TRBJ2-1	CASRVTSGRANEQFF	TGCGCCAGCAGGGTGACTAGCGGGAGGGCCAATGAGCAGTTCTTC
TRBV6-5	TRBD1	-	TRBJ2-2	CASSSEWTGAAGELFF	TGTGCCAGCAGTTCCGAATGGACAGGGGCGGCCGGGGAGCTGTTTTTT
TRBV18	TRBD1	-	TRBJ1-2	CASSRGSTGDNYGYTF	TGTGCCAGCTCACGTGGGTCTACAGGGGATAACTATGGCTACACCTTC
TRBV19	-	-	TRBJ1-1	CASSIRRVTEAFF	TGTGCCAGTAGTATCCGGCGGGTTACTGAAGCTTTCTTT
TRBV29-1	TRBD1	-	TRBJ1-5	CSVAPLGEGALDRGLQPQHF	TGCAGCGTTGCCCCTTTAGGAGAGGGAGCGCTTGACAGGGGGCTTCAGCCCCAGCATTTT
TRBV19	-	once	TRBJ2-1	CASSLGGYNEQFF	TGTGCCAGTAGCCTCGGCGGGTACAATGAGCAGTTCTTC
TRBV5-1	-	-	TRBJ2-5	CASSLGGGETQYF	TGCGCCAGCAGCTTAGGAGGCGGGGAGACCCAGTACTTC
TRBV30	TRBD2	-	TRBJ2-1	CAWIGLAEKNEQFF	TGTGCCTGGATAGGCCTAGCGGAGAAGAATGAGCAGTTCTTC
TRBV29-1	TRBD1	-	TRBJ2-3	CSVRPGQAADTQYF	TGCAGCGTTCGGCCTGGACAGGCCGCAGATACGCAGTATTTT
TRBV11-2	-	-	TRBJ2-2	CASSSRVSGVRELFF	TGTGCCAGCAGCTCCAGGGTGTCGGGTGTTAGGGAGCTGTTTTTT
TRBV4-1	-	once	TRBJ1-1	CASSQGQMGRNTEALF	TGCGCCAGCAGCCAAGGACAAATGGGGCGGAACACTGAAGCTCTCTTT
TRBV2	-	few	TRBJ2-7	CASRPSPAGLMYF	TGTGCCAGCAGACCGTCCCCGGCGGGTTTAATGTACTTC
TRBV7-9	TRBD2	-	TRBJ2-3	CASSSGLAGVFGSTDTQYF	TGTGCCAGCAGCTCAGGACTAGCGGGAGTTTTTGGTAGCACAGATACGCAGTATTTT
TRBV5-1	TRBD1	-	TRBJ1-1	CASSWDSSMDTEAFF	TGCGCCAGCAGCTGGGACAGCTCCATGGACACTGAAGCTTTCTTT
TRBV7-2	-	-	TRBJ2-1	CASSLHDFGFGNEQFF	TGTGCCAGCAGCTTACACGACTTTGGTTTCGGCAATGAGCAGTTCTTC
TRBV27	-	-	TRBJ2-3	CASRQRTDTQYF	TGTGCCAGCAGACAACGCACAGATACGCAGTATTTT